There are many counts of the clone carrying this T cell receptor (beta chain). These data originate in a study of human T cells and chemical hapten exposure. The time point is: pre-sensitization, week 0. The treatment was: therapeutic diphenylcyclopropenone sensitization with weekly scalp DPC. V lost 5 bases and J lost 7; bases outside the gene matches: 9. This CDR3 region has 14 residues. CDR1 SGHAT and CDR2 FQNNGV come from the germline V gene. TCRdb re-called the RACE reads through MiXCR, storing one row per CDR3 protein. The table has fewer than 300,000 distinct CDR3 sequences, about 7.7% seen once.

The material was whole blood, obtained in connection with sensitization to the hapten diphenylcyclopropenone (DPC). The receptor was derived from a young man with alopecia areata. Some clones in this sample may be carry-over from other donors' samples. The J gene is TRBJ1-2, the V gene TRBV11-2, with TRBD1 matching 8 bases. CDR3 sequence (DNA): TGTGCCAGCAGCCCACACCGGACAGGGTCTGGCTACACCTTC. The encoded protein is CASSPHRTGSGYTF.